One sample yielded the 25 T cell receptor beta chains listed below, sequenced in a study of blood T cell repertoires in COVID-19 (TCRdb year 2020). Library construction relied on the immunoSEQ multiplex PCR assay. In TCRdb, the immuneACCESS table is reduced to in-frame sequences with V and J assigned. These tables do not hold every clone; where another copy was compared, an unresolved V gene accounts for under half, and the others remain unexplained. The sample includes hundreds of thousands of clones, with 87% observed a single time. The leading ten clones occupy approximately 12% of the sample. What was sequenced was peripheral blood. The receptors derive from a woman in her late teens or twenties who had recovered from COVID-19.

The rearrangement uses TRBV19 and TRBJ1-3, with D maybe TRBD1 (5 bases). Trimming removed 4 bases at V and 4 bases at J, with 11 bases between. The CDR3 has 14 residues. Germline lookup yields CDR1 LNHDA and CDR2 SQIVND (reference sequence). The CDR3 bases are TGTGCCAGTAGTACCAGGGTGAGCGGAAACACCATATATTTT. Its protein product is CASSTRVSGNTIYF. Filled out from reference TRBV19 and TRBJ1-3, the complete variable domain reads DGGITQSPKYLFRKEGQNVTLSCEQNLNHDAMYWYRQDPGQGLRLIYYSQIVNDFQKGDIAEGYSVSREKKESFPLTVTSAQKNPTAFYLCASSTRVSGNTIYFGEGSWLTVV.

The chain links TRBV19 to TRBJ1-2, with 7 positions matching TRBD1. The V gene end was trimmed by 6 bases and the J gene end by 6 bases; junction bases not matched to a gene: 10. CDR3 length: 14 residues. CDR1 is LNHDA and CDR2 is SQIVND in the germline V gene (reference sequence). The CDR3 spells CASRTDRVEDGYTF. The DNA for the CDR3 is TGTGCCAGTAGGACTGACAGGGTAGAGGATGGCTACACCTTC.

V usage is TRBV28 and J usage is TRBJ2-7, with D perhaps matching TRBD2 (6 bases). Between the trimmed V and J ends, which lost 3 bases and 2 bases, there was a span of 20 bases. Per germline, CDR1 MDHEN and CDR2 SYDVKM. This CDR3 comprises 17 residues. The CDR3, as DNA: TGTGCCAGCAGTTTTCCCCGGAGGGCCCCTTCCACCTACGAGCAGTACTTC. Amino acids: CASSFPRRAPSTYEQYF. Combining the CDR3 with reference TRBV28 and TRBJ2-7 gives the whole variable domain DVKVTQSSRYLVKRTGEKVFLECVQDMDHENMFWYRQDPGLGLRLIYFSYDVKMKEKGDIPEGYSVSREKKERFSLILESASTNQTSMYLCASSFPRRAPSTYEQYFGPGTRLTVT.

The chain uses TRBV5-6 and TRBJ2-1; 9 bases match TRBD2. Germline V gene lookup returns CDR1 SGHDT and CDR2 YYEEEE. V shed 5 bases and J 6 bases; nucleotides not matched to a gene: 18. The CDR3 contains 18 residues. CDR3 in DNA: TGTGCCAGCAGTTCCGTTAGCGGGAGTATAATCAGCGTCAATGAGCAGTTCTTC. Its translation is CASSSVSGSIISVNEQFF.

The J gene is TRBJ2-7, the V gene TRBV7-9, with 8 positions matching TRBD2. The germline gives CDR1 SEHNR, CDR2 FQNEAQ (reference sequence). The CDR3 totals 13 residues. V shed 2 bases, J shed 4 bases, and the junction held 1 base outside the gene matches. CDR3 residues: CASSLPGGYEQYF. CDR3 bases: TGTGCCAGCAGCTTACCGGGAGGGTACGAGCAGTACTTC. Full variable domain (outside the CDR3, taken from reference TRBV7-9 and TRBJ2-7): DTGVSQNPRHKITKRGQNVTFRCDPISEHNRLYWYRQTLGQGPEFLTYFQNEAQLEKSRLLSDRFSAERPKGSFSTLEIQRTEQGDSAMYLCASSLPGGYEQYFGPGTRLTVT.

The chain is built from TRBV14 and TRBJ2-1; D might be TRBD2 (5 bases). CDR1 is SGHDN and CDR2 is FVKESK in the germline V gene. The CDR3 covers 16 residues. V gave up 1 base and J gave up 7 bases, with 17 bases separating them. The chain's CDR3 is CASSQVSGGSPNEQFF. Written as DNA, the CDR3 is TGTGCCAGCAGCCAAGTAAGCGGAGGATCTCCGAATGAGCAGTTCTTC. The variable domain in full, with the rest retrieved from reference TRBV14 and TRBJ2-1, is EAGVTQFPSHSVIEKGQTVTLRCDPISGHDNLYWYRRVMGKEIKFLLHFVKESKQDESGMPNNRFLAERTGGTYSTLKVQPAELEDSGVYFCASSQVSGGSPNEQFFGPGTRLTVL.

V is TRBV30 and J is TRBJ1-5; possibly TRBD1 for D (5 bases). Germline values: CDR1 GTSNPN, CDR2 SVGIG (reference sequence). The CDR3 extends over 15 amino acids. The germline V and J ends were trimmed by 2 bases and 0 bases, with 11 bases remaining between them. CDR3 loop: CAWSSAGNSNQPQHF. Written as DNA, the CDR3 is TGTGCCTGGAGTAGTGCAGGGAATAGCAATCAGCCCCAGCATTTT.

V gene TRBV6-2 or TRBV6-3 combines with J gene TRBJ1-3; D gene ambiguous. The CDR3 spans 15 residues. The V end was cut by 5 bases, the J end by 0 bases, with 11 bases between. The V gene's germline CDR1 is MNHEY and CDR2 SVGEGT. The CDR3 loop is CASSDRGASGNTIYF. CDR3 in DNA: TGTGCCAGCAGTGACCGCGGAGCCTCTGGAAACACCATATATTTT.

The chain carries TRBV2 and TRBJ1-1; 9 bases line up with TRBD1. Germline lookup yields CDR1 SNHLY and CDR2 FYNNEI. V lost 4 bases, J lost 5 bases, and 8 bases stayed unmatched. This CDR3 region has 15 residues. CDR3 sequence reads: CASSGSWTGVTEAFF. Here the CDR3 DNA reads TGTGCCAGCAGTGGATCTTGGACAGGGGTTACTGAAGCTTTCTTT.

The chain links TRBV24-1 to TRBJ2-1; D is unresolved. The germline V gene encodes CDR1 KGHDR and CDR2 SFDVKD. This CDR3 spans 12 amino acids. With 8 bases removed from V and 6 bases from J, the gap between germline ends came to 10 bases. This CDR3 reads CATTTSGNEQFF. Here the CDR3 DNA reads TGTGCCACCACAACCTCGGGCAATGAGCAGTTCTTC.

The genes are TRBV6-1 and TRBJ2-2; D not resolved. The CDR3 loop spans 13 amino acids. V lost 0 bases to trimming and J lost 6 bases, with 5 bases between them. Germline assignment: CDR1 MNHNS and CDR2 SASEGT. The CDR3 loop is CASSEAAPGELFF. The CDR3 nucleotides are TGTGCCAGCAGTGAAGCGGCCCCCGGGGAGCTGTTTTTT.

This clone was counted a few times. V is TRBV2 and J is TRBJ2-6; D is perhaps TRBD1 (5 bases). V was shortened by 1 base and J by 13 bases, with 11 bases between the two germline ends. The CDR3 totals 13 residues. The germline V gene has CDR1 SNHLY and CDR2 FYNNEI. CDR3 DNA: TGTGCCAGCAGTGAAGACAGGCGCAGGGTCCTGACTTTC. Amino acids: CASSEDRRRVLTF.

V usage is TRBV10-3 and J usage is TRBJ2-3; D unresolved. The CDR3 extends over 13 amino acids. V was trimmed by 2 bases and J by 4 bases, leaving 7 bases between them. Per the germline V gene, CDR1 is ENHRY and CDR2 is SYGVKD. Here the CDR3 reads CAISEEIADTQYF. For the CDR3, the DNA is TGTGCCATCAGTGAGGAGATTGCAGATACGCAGTATTTT.

The chain links TRBV11-2 to TRBJ1-6; 9 nucleotides agree with TRBD1. CDR1 and CDR2 (germline): SGHAT, FQNNGV. The CDR3 runs 15 residues. With V trimmed by 5 bases and J by 9 bases, 8 bases remained unmatched. CDR3 in DNA: TGTGCCAGCAGCGACGGACAGGGGACGACTTCACCCCTCCACTTT. The encoded protein is CASSDGQGTTSPLHF.

The V call is TRBV5-1, the J call TRBJ2-1; D is perhaps TRBD2 (6 bases). CDR1 and CDR2 from the germline V gene are SGHRS and YFSETQ. This CDR3 spans 12 amino acids. V lost 2 bases to trimming and J lost 8 bases, with 8 bases between them. The CDR3 loop is CASSFQRDEQFF. The CDR3 nucleotides read TGCGCCAGCAGCTTTCAGCGGGATGAGCAGTTCTTC.

The CDR3 region is CSVADRDYNEQFF. CDR3 nucleotide sequence: TGCAGCGTTGCGGACAGGGACTACAATGAGCAGTTCTTC. This chain uses TRBV29-1 with TRBJ2-1; TRBD1 aligns across 8 bases. In germline, CDR1 is SQVTM, CDR2 ANQGSEA. The junction had 2 bases not matched to a gene; V was cut back by 4 bases and J by 3 bases. The CDR3 has 13 amino acids.

The genes are TRBV28 and TRBJ1-1; TRBD1 agrees at 11 bases. The CDR3 is 15 amino acids. Germline V lookup: CDR1 MDHEN, CDR2 SYDVKM. V dropped 5 bases and J dropped 3; count of bases not matched to a gene: 5. CDR3 bases: TGTGCCAGCAGTGGACAGGGGGCGCGTGACACTGAAGCTTTCTTT. As protein: CASSGQGARDTEAFF.

The gene calls are TRBV4-3 and TRBJ1-1; 7 nucleotides match TRBD1. The V and J ends lost 1 base and 1 base, in that order; junction bases with no gene match: 3. Germline V gene sequence: CDR1 LGHNA, CDR2 YSLEER. The CDR3 consists of 15 residues. The CDR3 DNA sequence: TGCGCCAGCAGCCAAGGACAGGGCGCGAACACTGAAGCTTTCTTT. The encoded protein is CASSQGQGANTEAFF.

This clone was found a few times. In the same sample, other DNA sequences code for this CDR3. The rearrangement links TRBV5-6 to TRBJ2-7; 8 bases are shared with TRBD1. The CDR3 contains 14 residues. Germline V gene data show CDR1 as SGHDT and CDR2 as YYEEEE. J lost 0 bases, V lost 2 bases, and 1 base had no gene match. In nucleotides, the CDR3 is TGTGCCAGCAGCTTTGGACAGGGCTCCTACGAGCAGTACTTC. This sequence encodes CASSFGQGSYEQYF.

The chain recombines TRBV18 with TRBJ1-1; D is unresolved. V lost 5 bases and J lost 0, with 10 bases in between. The CDR3 length is 14 residues. CDR1 is KGHSH and CDR2 is LQKENI in the germline V gene. CDR3 protein: CASSYRHLNTEAFF. As DNA, the CDR3 is TGTGCCAGCTCATACCGACACCTGAACACTGAAGCTTTCTTT.

The rearrangement joins TRBV27 to TRBJ1-6; TRBD1 matches at 8 bases. The CDR3 totals 15 residues. Germline V lookup: CDR1 MNHEY, CDR2 SMNVEV (reference sequence). V lost 6 bases, J lost 10 bases, and 11 bases stayed unmatched. The CDR3 bases are TGTGCCAGCAGCCTGGATGGACAGGGAGGATCACCCCTCCACTTT. It specifies CASSLDGQGGSPLHF.

This clone was observed a single time. The V call is TRBV2, the J call TRBJ1-2, with 7 bases lining up with TRBD1. Per the germline V gene, CDR1 is SNHLY and CDR2 is FYNNEI. V lost 0 bases and J lost 13; bases outside the gene matches: 14. The CDR3 is 15 residues long. CDR3 in amino acids: CASSEALLGTGDPTF. CDR3 DNA sequence: TGTGCCAGCAGTGAAGCGCTTCTAGGAACAGGGGATCCCACCTTC.

This chain uses TRBV30 with TRBJ2-5; tentative D call: TRBD2 (7 bases). The ends were cut back, 3 bases at V and 4 bases at J, with 9 bases in the middle. Germline-derived CDR1 and CDR2 are GTSNPN and SVGIG (reference sequence). The length of the CDR3 is 12 residues. The CDR3 region is CAWRGGGETQYF. CDR3 nucleotide sequence: TGTGCCTGGAGAGGGGGGGGAGAGACCCAGTACTTC.

The V and J genes are TRBV7-2 and TRBJ1-2; D perhaps matches TRBD1 (6 bases). The CDR3 has 14 residues. Germline V CDR1 and CDR2: SGHTA, FQGNSA. V lost 1 base and J 2 bases, leaving 8 bases between the germline ends. CDR3 coding DNA: TGTGCCAGCAGCTTAGGGACAGAGAACTATGGCTACACCTTC. This sequence encodes CASSLGTENYGYTF.

V usage is TRBV6-6 and J usage is TRBJ1-1; perhaps TRBD1 as D (6 bases). There are 14 residues in the CDR3. Trimming removed 6 bases at V and 3 bases at J, with 14 bases between. The germline V gene has CDR1 MNHNY and CDR2 SVGAGI (reference sequence). The CDR3 DNA sequence: TGTGCCAGCAGCCACGGGGGGGCTGACACTGAAGCTTTCTTT. Protein: CASSHGGADTEAFF.